The entry that follows covers one TCR beta chain sequence. Using immunoSEQ multiplex PCR, the repertoire was profiled, and TCRdb retains in-frame clones only, with some absent. The sample consists of roughly 560,000 clones, 75% to 85% of them appearing once. Germline V CDR1 and CDR2: LNHDA, SQIVND (reference sequence). CDR3 size: 15 residues. The V end lost 0 bases, the J end lost 7 bases, and 13 bases lay between the germline ends. This entry comes from a study of shared T cell receptors in the human thymus. These data also formed part of another study, on human thymus T cells. From that report: There were highly overlapping thymic repertoires among unrelated individuals, as related research reported.

The source is a boy less than two years old with a congenital heart defect. V is TRBV19 and J is TRBJ1-5; TRBD1 might be the D (5 bases). The source material was thymocytes. The CDR3 coding sequence is TGTGCCAGTAGTATAGATCTCCCCAGGGCCCAGCCCCAGCATTTT. Translated: CASSIDLPRAQPQHF.